The clone carrying this TCR beta chain was picked up many times. The antigen is unknown. The TCR beta profiling, which covered VDJ combination and CDR3 sequence, was carried out using genomic DNA as the template. A single record per CDR3 protein comes from TCRdb applying MiXCR to the reads. The sample lists 17,000 or so distinct CDR3 sequences; around two fifths were seen once. The data belong to a study of CD8+CD57+ T cells in acquired aplastic anemia. Whole-study findings and limits: In patients, CD8+CD57+ cells had lower diversity than total CD4+ and CD8+ pools. More than 25 was the count of CD8+ CDR3 sequences that patients shared with controls.

In patients chosen for sequencing, flow cytometry had shown CD8+CD57+ cell expansion. The CDR3 is 13 residues long. Germline lookup yields CDR1 SEHNR and CDR2 FQNEAQ (reference sequence). Trimming pared 4 bases from V and 5 bases from J, leaving 11 bases between. V is TRBV7-9 and J is TRBJ1-1; D perhaps matches TRBD1 (6 bases). Sequencing was done on a sample of CD8+CD57+ T cells sorted from PBMCs. Subset specified: bead-enriched CD8+CD57+ effector memory T cells from SAA patients. The TCR originated in a human donor with aplastic anemia. The CDR3 sequence is CASSSGAWTEAFF. Here the CDR3 DNA reads TGTGCCAGCAGCTCAGGGGCGTGGACTGAAGCTTTCTTT.